These 23 T cell receptor beta chains share one sample of origin, sequenced in a study of blood T cell repertoires in COVID-19. Assay: immunoSEQ multiplex PCR; the TCRdb copy retains only in-frame clones and omits some. The sample consists of under 150,000 clones, 65% to 80% of them appearing once. The sequencing sample was made of peripheral blood. The receptor set was obtained from a man in his sixties with acute or convalescent COVID-19.

V is TRBV28 and J is TRBJ1-3; 8 nucleotides agree with TRBD1. Germline V gives CDR1 MDHEN, CDR2 SYDVKM. The CDR3 has 19 amino acids. V dropped 5 bases and J dropped 0; count of bases not matched to a gene: 15. The DNA for the CDR3 is TGTGCCAGCAGTATCTCCCGGGACAGGTCAATGCTCTCTGGAAACACCATATATTTT. This encodes CASSISRDRSMLSGNTIYF.

This clone occurred a few times. The rearrangement joins TRBV5-6 to TRBJ1-2; TRBD1 matches 7 bases. V lost 4 bases to trimming and J lost 8 bases; unmatched junction nucleotides: 8. Germline assignment: CDR1 SGHDT and CDR2 YYEEEE. CDR3 length equals 13 residues. The CDR3 DNA follows: TGTGCCAGCAGCCCGACAGGGACAAACGGCTACACCTTC. Encoded protein: CASSPTGTNGYTF.

The CDR3 protein is CASSYSQGMAGTEAFF. DNA for the CDR3: TGTGCCAGCAGTTACTCACAGGGAATGGCAGGAACTGAAGCTTTCTTT. V and J are TRBV6-5 and TRBJ1-1, with a possible D match to TRBD1 (6 bases). CDR1 and CDR2 (germline): MNHEY, SVGAGI. Trimming removed 0 bases from V and 5 bases from J, with 16 bases in between. This CDR3 is 16 amino acids long.

The CDR3 DNA sequence: TGTGCCAGCAGCCCCGGGGATGCGAGAACAACCTACGAGCAGTACTTC. It translates to CASSPGDARTTYEQYF. This chain connects TRBV9 to TRBJ2-7; a possible D gene is TRBD2 (5 bases). This CDR3 has 16 amino acids. Germline V gene lookup returns CDR1 SGDLS and CDR2 YYNGEE. The V and J ends lost 4 bases and 2 bases respectively, with 19 bases between them.

The chain has TRBV9 and TRBJ1-3; tentative D call: TRBD1 (5 bases). V was pared by 1 base and J by 0 bases, with 11 bases between. Germline assignment: CDR1 SGDLS and CDR2 YYNGEE. The CDR3 contains 16 residues. CDR3 region: CASSVSGLISGNTIYF. Here the CDR3 DNA reads TGTGCCAGCAGCGTATCGGGACTCATCTCTGGAAACACCATATATTTT.

This chain uses TRBV19 with TRBJ2-6, with a weak D call TRBD1 (5 bases). Per the germline V gene, CDR1 is LNHDA and CDR2 is SQIVND (reference sequence). V shed 7 bases and J shed 4 bases, with 8 bases lying between them. The CDR3 runs 13 residues. CDR3 DNA sequence: TGTGCCAGTACAGGGTCCGGGGCCAACGTCCTGACTTTC. Translation gives CASTGSGANVLTF.

This chain links TRBV6-2 or TRBV6-3 with TRBJ1-5; D not certain. Trimming took off 4 bases at V and 6 bases at J, with 7 bases between the two ends. The CDR3 spans 12 residues. Germline assignment: CDR1 MNHEY and CDR2 SVGEGT. The CDR3, as DNA: TGTGCCAGCAGTTCCAACAGTCAGCCCCAGCATTTT. Amino acid sequence: CASSSNSQPQHF.

The chain links TRBV9 to TRBJ1-6, with D tentatively TRBD1 (6 bases). CDR1 is SGDLS, CDR2 YYNGEE, per germline. The CDR3 totals 14 residues. Deletions cut 5 bases from V and 7 bases from J, with 13 bases between. Here the CDR3 reads CASRGGQSNSPLHF. The CDR3 DNA sequence: TGTGCCAGCAGGGGCGGACAGTCCAATTCACCCCTCCACTTT.

Here the CDR3 DNA reads TGTGCCAGCACCCTGCCAGACAGGCTCTATGGCTACACCTTC. Protein: CASTLPDRLYGYTF. The chain recombines TRBV7-2 with TRBJ1-2; the D gene is possibly TRBD1 (6 bases). Trimming took 7 bases from V and 4 from J, leaving 16 bases between them. The CDR3 runs 14 residues. CDR1 and CDR2 from the germline V gene are SGHTA and FQGNSA.

This sequence joins TRBV7-3 and TRBJ2-1; 8 bases line up with TRBD2. V lost 5 bases to trimming and J lost 6 bases; unmatched junction nucleotides: 12. Per the germline V gene, CDR1 is SGHTA and CDR2 is FQGTGA. This CDR3 is 16 amino acids long. The CDR3 region is CASSPPGGAGVNEQFF. In DNA form, the CDR3 reads TGTGCCAGCAGCCCGCCGGGGGGGGCGGGCGTCAATGAGCAGTTCTTC. Together with reference TRBV7-3 and TRBJ2-1, the CDR3 gives the full variable domain: GAGVSQTPSNKVTEKGKYVELRCDPISGHTALYWYRQSLGQGPEFLIYFQGTGAADDSGLPNDRFFAVRPEGSVSTLKIQRTERGDSAVYLCASSPPGGAGVNEQFFGPGTRLTVL.

CDR3 residues: CASSLWTGGAGTEAFF. CDR3 DNA sequence: TGTGCCAGCAGCTTATGGACAGGGGGCGCCGGCACTGAAGCTTTCTTT. The chain couples TRBV5-5 to TRBJ1-1; 11 bases agree with TRBD1. V shed 2 bases, J shed 4 bases, and the junction held 7 bases outside the gene matches. Germline V gene sequence: CDR1 SGHKS, CDR2 YYEKEE (reference sequence). The CDR3 sequence is 16 residues long. The variable domain in full, completed from reference TRBV5-5 and TRBJ1-1, reads DAGVTQSPTHLIKTRGQQVTLRCSPISGHKSVSWYQQVLGQGPQFIFQYYEKEERGRGNFPDRFSARQFPNYSSELNVNALLLGDSALYLCASSLWTGGAGTEAFFGQGTRLTVV.

The J gene is TRBJ1-6, the V gene TRBV14; TRBD1 matches at 10 bases. There are 14 residues in the CDR3. With V trimmed by 3 bases and J by 10 bases, 3 bases remained unmatched. Germline CDR1 SGHDN, CDR2 FVKESK. The CDR3 sequence: CASSQTGGRSPLHF. In DNA, the CDR3 is TGTGCCAGCAGCCAGACAGGGGGCAGGTCACCCCTCCACTTT.

The chain uses TRBV19 and TRBJ2-3, with 10 bases identical to TRBD1. The CDR3 is made up of 13 amino acids. From germline, CDR1 is LNHDA and CDR2 SQIVND (reference sequence). The V gene end was trimmed by 8 bases and the J gene end by 3 bases; junction bases not matched to a gene: 2. The CDR3 here is CASRTGGTDTQYF. The CDR3 DNA reads TGTGCCAGTCGGACAGGGGGAACAGATACGCAGTATTTT.

Written as DNA, the CDR3 is TGCAGCGTTGGGGACACCGCCAATCAGCCCCAGCATTTT. Protein: CSVGDTANQPQHF. This chain uses TRBV29-1 with TRBJ1-5; the D gene is possibly TRBD1 (6 bases). This CDR3 contains 13 residues. Germline assignment: CDR1 SQVTM and CDR2 ANQGSEA. V was pared by 4 bases and J by 3 bases, with 10 bases between.

The V gene is TRBV7-6, the J gene TRBJ1-1, with D unclear. Trimming took off 3 bases at V and 5 bases at J, with 16 bases between the two ends. This CDR3 region has 15 residues. From germline, CDR1 is SGHVS and CDR2 FNYEAQ. The CDR3 here is CASSLAPRGGTEAFF. The CDR3 nucleotides read TGTGCCAGCAGCTTGGCCCCACGGGGAGGGACTGAAGCTTTCTTT.

This chain uses TRBV6-2 or TRBV6-3 with TRBJ1-5; D possibly corresponds to TRBD1 (6 bases). Germline CDR1 reads MNHEY; CDR2 reads SVGEGT. The CDR3 contains 13 residues. V dropped 4 bases and J dropped 7 bases, with 11 bases sitting between them. CDR3 in amino acids: CASSSGEGQPQHF. In nucleotides, the CDR3 is TGTGCCAGCAGTTCAGGGGAGGGACAGCCCCAGCATTTT.

This clone has a single count. The rearrangement links TRBV24-1 to TRBJ2-1; TRBD2 agrees at 9 bases. V gave up 3 bases and J gave up 5 bases; unmatched junction bases: 4. Germline V gene lookup returns CDR1 KGHDR and CDR2 SFDVKD. This CDR3 contains 15 residues. Here the CDR3 reads CATSDRLAGNNEQFF. DNA for the CDR3: TGTGCCACCAGTGATAGGCTAGCGGGAAACAATGAGCAGTTCTTC.

The rearrangement joins TRBV5-1 to TRBJ1-2, with TRBD1 as a possible D gene (5 bases). Per germline, CDR1 SGHRS and CDR2 YFSETQ. The CDR3 runs 13 residues. The V end was cut by 4 bases, the J end by 4 bases, with 11 bases between. This chain's CDR3 is CASSQGVGYGYTF. The CDR3 nucleotides read TGCGCCAGCAGCCAAGGGGTTGGCTATGGCTACACCTTC.

V is TRBV10-3 and J is TRBJ1-2, with D perhaps matching TRBD1 (6 bases). The CDR3 covers 14 residues. From germline, CDR1 is ENHRY and CDR2 SYGVKD. V dropped 3 bases and J dropped 8 bases, with 16 bases sitting between them. The CDR3 is CAISDQQGVFGYTF. CDR3 DNA: TGTGCCATCAGTGACCAACAGGGTGTGTTCGGCTACACCTTC.

The chain uses TRBV7-8 and TRBJ1-1; a weak D match, TRBD1 (5 bases). CDR3 length: 16 amino acids. With 5 bases removed from V and 0 bases from J, the gap between germline ends came to 16 bases. Germline CDR1 SGHVS, CDR2 FQNEAQ. CDR3 sequence: CASSGGFSAVNTEAFF. The CDR3 DNA follows: TGTGCCAGCAGCGGGGGGTTCTCCGCGGTGAACACTGAAGCTTTCTTT.

This chain joins TRBV19 and TRBJ2-2; 7 positions match TRBD2. Germline values: CDR1 LNHDA, CDR2 SQIVND (reference sequence). The CDR3 spans 15 residues. V shed 2 bases and J 6 bases; nucleotides not matched to a gene: 6. In DNA, the CDR3 is TGTGCCAGTAGTATATGGGGGAGGGCAGCCGGGGAGCTGTTTTTT. This gives the protein CASSIWGRAAGELFF.

This clone occurred once. The chain couples TRBV13 to TRBJ1-1; the D is unclear. V was cut by 2 bases and J by 1 base, with 14 bases left in between. The CDR3 covers 16 residues. The V gene's germline CDR1 is PRHDT and CDR2 FYEKMQ (reference sequence). The CDR3 DNA reads as TGTGCCAGCAGCTTATCCCCAGGTGTGGCGAACACTGAAGCTTTCTTT. Residues: CASSLSPGVANTEAFF.

The chain employs TRBV7-2 and TRBJ1-2; 10 bases agree with TRBD1. The CDR3 is 15 amino acids. Germline V lookup: CDR1 SGHTA, CDR2 FQGNSA. Trimming took 5 bases from V and 2 from J; bases not matched to a gene: 5. CDR3: CASSQTGGVNYGYTF. CDR3 sequence (DNA): TGTGCCAGCAGCCAGACAGGGGGCGTCAACTATGGCTACACCTTC.